Following are 2 T cell receptor beta chains from one sample sequenced in a study of T cells in Graves' hyperthyroidism and ophthalmopathy. Using RNA transcripts as the source, TCR beta CDR3 regions were amplified. The study used the HTBI primer set for a first-round RT-PCR of the TCR CDR3. Using its own MiXCR run on the multiplex PCR reads, TCRdb lists one record per CDR3 protein. The repertoire includes 300,000 to 450,000 distinct CDR3 sequences, about 14% of them detected once, and around 20% sits in the top ten. The sequenced sample consisted of blood. These receptors all stem from a woman in her 30s with Graves' ophthalmopathy.

A remark on this clonotype: Possible read error: a much larger clone is one base away. The chain employs TRBV20-1 and TRBJ2-7, with a tentative D call TRBD2 (7 bases). Germline CDR1 DFQATT, CDR2 SNEGSKA (reference sequence). The CDR3 is 13 residues long. The CDR3 region has the DNA TGCAGCTATCTAGGGGGGGGGCAGCGTGAGCAGTACTTC. This gives the protein CSYLGGGQREQYF.

In regard to this clonotype: Since a much larger clone is just one base distant, this may be a read error. The chain combines TRBV12-3 or TRBV12-4 with TRBJ1-3; 7 bases line up with TRBD1. This CDR3 region has 14 residues. The V and J ends lost 3 bases and 13 bases, in that order; junction bases with no gene match: 12. As DNA, the CDR3 is TGTGCCAGCAGTTTCGGACGGACCCAGGGGGAGATATATTTT. It translates to CASSFGRTQGEIYF.